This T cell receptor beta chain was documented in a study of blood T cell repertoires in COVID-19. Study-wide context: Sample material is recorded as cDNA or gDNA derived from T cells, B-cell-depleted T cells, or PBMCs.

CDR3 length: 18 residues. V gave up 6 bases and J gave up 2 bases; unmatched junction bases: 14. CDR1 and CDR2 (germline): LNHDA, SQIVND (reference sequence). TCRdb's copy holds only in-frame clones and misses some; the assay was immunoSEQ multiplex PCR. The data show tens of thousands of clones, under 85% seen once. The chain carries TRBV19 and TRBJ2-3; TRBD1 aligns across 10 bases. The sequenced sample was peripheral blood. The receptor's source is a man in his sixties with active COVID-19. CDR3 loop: CASRVTSGTGEATDTQYF. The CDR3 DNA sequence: TGTGCCAGTAGGGTGACCTCCGGGACAGGGGAGGCCACAGATACGCAGTATTTT.